Listed below are T cell receptor beta chains from one sample, sequenced in a study of blood T cell repertoires in COVID-19. The protocol was immunoSEQ multiplex PCR, while the TCRdb copy is restricted to in-frame clones and leaves out a portion. The sample includes hundreds of thousands of clones, approximately 87% of them seen just once. Sequencing input: peripheral blood. These TCRs come from a woman aged 55-75 years with COVID-19, enrolled during active disease. The CDR3 runs from the conserved cysteine through the conserved F or W. The order of the fields is J gene, clone size, V gene, D gene, CDR3 DNA, CDR3 protein. D genes are given only for firm matches. A clone size is listed for some rows: how often the clone was seen (once, few, many), or a class if it is expanded.

j_gene: TRBJ1-2
abundance: NA
v_gene: TRBV5-8
d_gene: TRBD1
CDR3nt: TGTGCCAGCAGCGATGGGACAGTCTATGGCTACACCTTC
CDR3aa: CASSDGTVYGYTF

j_gene: TRBJ2-5
abundance: NA
v_gene: TRBV24-1
d_gene: NA
CDR3nt: TGTGCCACCAGTTTGGGGACATCTCAAGAGACCCAGTACTTC
CDR3aa: CATSLGTSQETQYF

j_gene: TRBJ1-2
abundance: NA
v_gene: TRBV27
d_gene: TRBD1
CDR3nt: TGTGCCAGTAGACAACAGGGGGTGGGCTATGGCTACACCTTC
CDR3aa: CASRQQGVGYGYTF

j_gene: TRBJ1-3
abundance: NA
v_gene: TRBV15
d_gene: NA
CDR3nt: TGTGCCACCAGCAGAGCGGTGGGAAACACCATATATTTT
CDR3aa: CATSRAVGNTIYF

j_gene: TRBJ2-3
abundance: NA
v_gene: TRBV28
d_gene: TRBD2
CDR3nt: TGTGCCAGCATACCCGGGACTAGCGGGGGCACAGATACGCAGTATTTT
CDR3aa: CASIPGTSGGTDTQYF

j_gene: TRBJ2-5
abundance: NA
v_gene: TRBV6-5
d_gene: TRBD1
CDR3nt: TGTGCCAGCAGTTCCCCGTCGAGGGGGCGTCGGGAGACCCAGTACTTC
CDR3aa: CASSSPSRGRRETQYF

j_gene: TRBJ2-5
abundance: NA
v_gene: TRBV4-2
d_gene: NA
CDR3nt: TGTGCCAGCAGCCAGACCGGGACTCCCAGAGAGACCCAGTACTTC
CDR3aa: CASSQTGTPRETQYF

j_gene: TRBJ1-4
abundance: NA
v_gene: TRBV7-9
d_gene: NA
CDR3nt: TGTGCCAGCAGCCCCCAGGGTGCAACTAATGAAAAACTGTTTTTT
CDR3aa: CASSPQGATNEKLFF

j_gene: TRBJ1-2
abundance: NA
v_gene: TRBV4-1
d_gene: NA
CDR3nt: TGCGCCAGCAGCCAAGACTCGGTCGACAGAGACTATGGCTACACCTTC
CDR3aa: CASSQDSVDRDYGYTF

j_gene: TRBJ2-5
abundance: NA
v_gene: TRBV14
d_gene: NA
CDR3nt: TGTGCCAGCAGCCAAGAACATCCCCTGTGGGAGACCCAGTACTTC
CDR3aa: CASSQEHPLWETQYF

j_gene: TRBJ2-3
abundance: few
v_gene: TRBV5-1
d_gene: NA
CDR3nt: TGCGCCAGCAGCTTGGGGCAGGGTGGCACAGATACGCAGTATTTT
CDR3aa: CASSLGQGGTDTQYF

j_gene: TRBJ2-4
abundance: once
v_gene: TRBV28
d_gene: NA
CDR3nt: TGTGCCAGTGGCCCGGACCGGAGGGATCTTGCCAAAAACATTCAGTACTTC
CDR3aa: CASGPDRRDLAKNIQYF

j_gene: TRBJ1-1
abundance: NA
v_gene: TRBV5-4
d_gene: TRBD1
CDR3nt: TGTGCCAGCAGCTTCTCAGGGGGGTTTAGCACTGAAGCTTTCTTT
CDR3aa: CASSFSGGFSTEAFF

j_gene: TRBJ1-6
abundance: few
v_gene: TRBV5-6
d_gene: TRBD1
CDR3nt: TGTGCCAGCAGCTATAAACTGGGACAGGGAGATTCACCCCTCCACTTT
CDR3aa: CASSYKLGQGDSPLHF

j_gene: TRBJ2-1
abundance: NA
v_gene: TRBV5-1
d_gene: TRBD2
CDR3nt: TGCGCCAGCAGGCGCGTTCTAGCGGGGGGGCTCAATGAGCAGTTCTTC
CDR3aa: CASRRVLAGGLNEQFF

j_gene: TRBJ2-7
abundance: NA
v_gene: TRBV6-2/TRBV6-3
d_gene: NA
CDR3nt: TGTGCCAGCAGTTCCCCCCGACAGACCTACGAGCAGTACTTC
CDR3aa: CASSSPRQTYEQYF

j_gene: TRBJ1-5
abundance: few
v_gene: TRBV19
d_gene: TRBD1
CDR3nt: TGTGCCAGTAGTATAGTAAGGACAGGGGGCGTTCAGCCCCAGCATTTT
CDR3aa: CASSIVRTGGVQPQHF

j_gene: TRBJ1-1
abundance: NA
v_gene: TRBV7-9
d_gene: NA
CDR3nt: TGTGCCAGCAGCTCCCCTCTCTCCCCTGAAGCTTTCTTT
CDR3aa: CASSSPLSPEAFF

j_gene: TRBJ1-2
abundance: NA
v_gene: TRBV11-2
d_gene: NA
CDR3nt: TGTGCCAGCAGCTTAGATTCGTTATGGGGGGAAGCGAATGGCTACACCTTC
CDR3aa: CASSLDSLWGEANGYTF

j_gene: TRBJ1-5
abundance: NA
v_gene: TRBV6-1
d_gene: NA
CDR3nt: TGTGCCAGCAGTGAAGCCGCCGGGCCCCAGCATTTT
CDR3aa: CASSEAAGPQHF

j_gene: TRBJ2-4
abundance: NA
v_gene: TRBV5-6
d_gene: NA
CDR3nt: TGTGCCAGCAGCTTGGCAGGGGCCAAAAACATTCAGTACTTC
CDR3aa: CASSLAGAKNIQYF

j_gene: TRBJ2-2
abundance: NA
v_gene: TRBV14
d_gene: NA
CDR3nt: TGTGCCAGCAGCCGCACCAGGTCACTTATCACCGGGGAGCTGTTTTTT
CDR3aa: CASSRTRSLITGELFF

j_gene: TRBJ2-2
abundance: NA
v_gene: TRBV7-3
d_gene: TRBD2
CDR3nt: TGTGCCAGCAGCTTTTCCGGGACTAAAAACACCGGGGAGCTGTTTTTT
CDR3aa: CASSFSGTKNTGELFF

j_gene: TRBJ1-2
abundance: once
v_gene: TRBV18
d_gene: NA
CDR3nt: TGTGCCAGCTCATCTCTTGTCCGCAGCGAACTTAACTATGGCTACACCTTC
CDR3aa: CASSSLVRSELNYGYTF

j_gene: TRBJ1-2
abundance: NA
v_gene: TRBV20-1
d_gene: TRBD1
CDR3nt: TGCAGTGCCGGACAGGGCAAAGGCTACACCTTC
CDR3aa: CSAGQGKGYTF

j_gene: TRBJ2-7
abundance: NA
v_gene: TRBV10-3
d_gene: TRBD1
CDR3nt: TGTGCCACCCGAATAACGGGACAGGGTTACGAGCAGTACTTC
CDR3aa: CATRITGQGYEQYF

j_gene: TRBJ1-4
abundance: NA
v_gene: TRBV2
d_gene: TRBD1
CDR3nt: TGTGCCAGCAGCGGACAGGCTGCAACTAATGAAAAACTGTTTTTT
CDR3aa: CASSGQAATNEKLFF

j_gene: TRBJ1-1
abundance: NA
v_gene: TRBV5-1
d_gene: NA
CDR3nt: TGCGCCAGCAGCCGGGACAACGACGGAGGCACTGAAGCTTTCTTT
CDR3aa: CASSRDNDGGTEAFF

j_gene: TRBJ2-7
abundance: NA
v_gene: TRBV5-1
d_gene: NA
CDR3nt: TGCGCCAGCAGCTTGGAGAAGGGGATCTCCTACGAGCAGTACTTC
CDR3aa: CASSLEKGISYEQYF

j_gene: TRBJ2-1
abundance: NA
v_gene: TRBV6-4
d_gene: TRBD2
CDR3nt: TGTGCCAGCAGTCGGACTAGCGGTTCCTACAATGAGCAGTTCTTC
CDR3aa: CASSRTSGSYNEQFF

j_gene: TRBJ1-2
abundance: NA
v_gene: TRBV7-9
d_gene: TRBD1
CDR3nt: TGTGCCAGCAGCCGATCGGGGACAGGGGATAACTATGGCTACACCTTC
CDR3aa: CASSRSGTGDNYGYTF

j_gene: TRBJ2-5
abundance: NA
v_gene: TRBV5-1
d_gene: NA
CDR3nt: TGCGCCAGCAGCCATGGACTCACTCGACAAGAGACCCAGTACTTC
CDR3aa: CASSHGLTRQETQYF

j_gene: TRBJ2-1
abundance: NA
v_gene: TRBV4-2
d_gene: NA
CDR3nt: TGTGCCAGCAGCCAACCTGAGGAGGAGTACAATGAGCAGTTCTTC
CDR3aa: CASSQPEEEYNEQFF

j_gene: TRBJ1-1
abundance: NA
v_gene: TRBV5-1
d_gene: TRBD1
CDR3nt: TGCGCCAGCAGCAGGAGGTACAGGGGCCCGAACACTGAAGCTTTCTTT
CDR3aa: CASSRRYRGPNTEAFF

j_gene: TRBJ1-2
abundance: NA
v_gene: TRBV5-4
d_gene: TRBD1
CDR3nt: TGTGCCAGCAGCGAGTCAAGGGGACAGGTGAAAAATAACTATGGCTACACCTTC
CDR3aa: CASSESRGQVKNNYGYTF

j_gene: TRBJ1-3
abundance: NA
v_gene: TRBV5-1
d_gene: NA
CDR3nt: TGCGCCAGCAGCGAGTTGCGGCCCTCTGGAAACACCATATATTTT
CDR3aa: CASSELRPSGNTIYF

j_gene: TRBJ2-7
abundance: NA
v_gene: TRBV15
d_gene: NA
CDR3nt: TGTGCCACCAGCAGAGGCCAGGCGCGGAGGGTAGGCGAGCAGTACTTC
CDR3aa: CATSRGQARRVGEQYF

j_gene: TRBJ1-6
abundance: NA
v_gene: TRBV11-2
d_gene: NA
CDR3nt: TGTGCCAGCAGCTACCTTAGCTCCTATAATTCACCCCTCCACTTT
CDR3aa: CASSYLSSYNSPLHF

j_gene: TRBJ2-7
abundance: NA
v_gene: TRBV5-1
d_gene: TRBD2
CDR3nt: TGCGCCAGCAGCTTGGGGACTAGCGGGGAATACGAGCAGTACTTC
CDR3aa: CASSLGTSGEYEQYF

j_gene: TRBJ2-1
abundance: NA
v_gene: TRBV7-3
d_gene: TRBD1
CDR3nt: TGTGCCAGCAGCCGTCAGGGGGTCGCGTACAATGAGCAGTTCTTC
CDR3aa: CASSRQGVAYNEQFF

j_gene: TRBJ1-2
abundance: NA
v_gene: TRBV5-1
d_gene: TRBD1
CDR3nt: TGCGCCAGCAGCTTGGAGGGACAGGGTTCTCTGGGTGGCTACACCTTC
CDR3aa: CASSLEGQGSLGGYTF

j_gene: TRBJ2-1
abundance: NA
v_gene: TRBV5-4
d_gene: TRBD2
CDR3nt: TGTGCCAGCAGCGTAGGACTAGACCCCTACAATGAGCAGTTCTTC
CDR3aa: CASSVGLDPYNEQFF

j_gene: TRBJ1-6
abundance: NA
v_gene: TRBV27
d_gene: NA
CDR3nt: TGTGCCAGCAGTCCGAGACAGGAGAGCTCCTATAATTCACCCCTCCACTTT
CDR3aa: CASSPRQESSYNSPLHF

j_gene: TRBJ2-2
abundance: NA
v_gene: TRBV4-1
d_gene: NA
CDR3nt: TGCGCCAGCAGCCGCATCCACATGTTCAACACCGGGGAGCTGTTTTTT
CDR3aa: CASSRIHMFNTGELFF

j_gene: TRBJ1-4
abundance: NA
v_gene: TRBV6-5
d_gene: NA
CDR3nt: TGTGCCAGCAGACACAGGGAAAAGAGTGAAAAACTGTTTTTT
CDR3aa: CASRHREKSEKLFF

j_gene: TRBJ2-1
abundance: NA
v_gene: TRBV27
d_gene: TRBD1
CDR3nt: TGTGCCAGCAGTTTTGACAGGGTGAGCGAGCAGTTCTTC
CDR3aa: CASSFDRVSEQFF

j_gene: TRBJ2-2
abundance: NA
v_gene: TRBV5-5
d_gene: NA
CDR3nt: TGTGCCAGCAGCTTGGTGGCGGGTGTTAACACCGGGGAGCTGTTTTTT
CDR3aa: CASSLVAGVNTGELFF

j_gene: TRBJ2-7
abundance: NA
v_gene: TRBV2
d_gene: TRBD2
CDR3nt: TGTGCCAGCACTGGGACTAGCGGGGGGGCCTTTTACGAGCAGTACTTC
CDR3aa: CASTGTSGGAFYEQYF

j_gene: TRBJ2-7
abundance: NA
v_gene: TRBV11-2
d_gene: NA
CDR3nt: TGTGCCAGCAGCTTAGAGAAGGGACTTTACTACGAGCAGTACTTC
CDR3aa: CASSLEKGLYYEQYF

j_gene: TRBJ2-5
abundance: NA
v_gene: TRBV19
d_gene: NA
CDR3nt: TGTGCCAGTAGCCGGGGAGAGGTCGAGACCCAGTACTTC
CDR3aa: CASSRGEVETQYF

j_gene: TRBJ2-5
abundance: NA
v_gene: TRBV28
d_gene: TRBD1
CDR3nt: TGTGCCAGCAGTTTCCAGGGGGCATCGTACCAAGAGACCCAGTACTTC
CDR3aa: CASSFQGASYQETQYF

j_gene: TRBJ1-4
abundance: NA
v_gene: TRBV28
d_gene: NA
CDR3nt: TGTGCCAGCAGTTTAGCTCTGGGGGCGATAGGAGAAAAACTGTTTTTT
CDR3aa: CASSLALGAIGEKLFF

j_gene: TRBJ1-6
abundance: NA
v_gene: TRBV27
d_gene: NA
CDR3nt: TGTGCCACCTCCGACAGGCCACTTAGCTCCTATAATTCACCCCTCCACTTT
CDR3aa: CATSDRPLSSYNSPLHF

j_gene: TRBJ1-4
abundance: NA
v_gene: TRBV5-1
d_gene: TRBD1
CDR3nt: TGCGCCAGCAGCTCCCAAGGGGGCGATGAAAAACTGTTTTTT
CDR3aa: CASSSQGGDEKLFF